This TCR beta chain came from a study of blood T cells in healthy people across ages. Findings and caveats of the study: Nothing was known about donor CMV status, and this possibly confounded expanded clonotype changes.

V lost 2 bases and J lost 6, with 10 bases in between. This CDR3 has 13 residues. Germline values: CDR1 MDHEN, CDR2 SYDVKM. As to this clonotype: Antigen: not known.

Total RNA amounts of at least 6 micrograms were extracted per sample. For the second PCR, which ran for 7 to 11 cycles, a sample-barcoded 5' primer and a J-beta primer mix were used. TCRdb independently ran MiXCR on the 5' RACE reads; one entry per CDR3 protein. Of about 1,400,000 distinct CDR3 sequences detected, approximately 59% appear once; the ten largest clones hold 5% to 7%. Sequencing was done on a sample of blood. V usage is TRBV28 and J usage is TRBJ1-2, with D maybe TRBD1 (5 bases). This clonotype originated in a man between 18 and 35 years old in good health. CDR3 in DNA: TGTGCCAGCAGTTTAGGCAGGGTGAATGGCTACACCTTC. Translating gives CASSLGRVNGYTF.